The 7 T cell receptor beta chains below all came from one sample that was sequenced in a study of blood T cell repertoires in COVID-19. Repertoires were generated with immunoSEQ multiplex PCR, while TCRdb's copy carries only in-frame clones and drops some. Of 250,000 to 400,000 clones in the sample, under 90% were seen once. The material sequenced was peripheral blood. The origin of the receptors is a woman aged 25 to 45 with COVID-19, enrolled during active disease.

The chain employs TRBV6-5 and TRBJ2-7; TRBD2 aligns across 10 bases. The trim removed 7 bases at V and 3 bases at J, leaving 6 bases unmatched. The CDR3 sequence is 14 residues long. The V gene's germline CDR1 is MNHEY and CDR2 SVGAGI. CDR3 amino acids: CASMVTSGNYEQYF. CDR3 coding DNA: TGTGCCAGCATGGTTACTAGCGGGAACTACGAGCAGTACTTC.

The V gene is TRBV5-5, the J gene TRBJ2-7, with 10 bases aligning to TRBD1. This CDR3 comprises 14 residues. The V segment lost 5 bases and the J segment 3 bases; nucleotides outside the gene matches: 5. Germline loops: CDR1 SGHKS, CDR2 YYEKEE (reference sequence). The chain's CDR3 is CASRMGQGNYEQYF. Here the CDR3 DNA reads TGTGCCAGCAGAATGGGACAGGGGAACTACGAGCAGTACTTC.

The chain has TRBV28 and TRBJ2-3, with 12 bases fitting TRBD2. The CDR3 sequence is 16 residues long. Losses at the gene ends were 5 bases for V and 3 bases for J; bases not matched to a gene: 6. CDR1 MDHEN and CDR2 SYDVKM come from the germline V gene. CDR3 residues: CASSTRTSGKTDTQYF. The CDR3 bases are TGTGCCAGCAGTACCCGGACTAGCGGGAAGACAGATACGCAGTATTTT.

V usage is TRBV5-5 and J usage is TRBJ1-4, with D unclear. This CDR3 is 14 amino acids long. CDR1 is SGHKS, CDR2 YYEKEE, per germline (reference sequence). Trimming stripped 4 bases from V and 5 bases from J, with 12 bases between. The CDR3 region has the DNA TGTGCCAGCAGCACCGACGGAGGCAATGAAAAACTGTTTTTT. It yields the protein CASSTDGGNEKLFF.

The chain joins TRBV3-1 (or the pseudogene TRBV3-2) to TRBJ2-5; 15 nucleotides line up with TRBD2. Germline V gene data show CDR1 as LGHDT and CDR2 as YNNKEL (reference sequence). Trimming at V came to 6 bases and at J to 4 bases, leaving 3 bases not matched to a gene. CDR3 length: 15 amino acids. The CDR3 loop reads CASRGLAGGAETQYF. The CDR3 DNA follows: TGTGCCAGCAGGGGACTAGCGGGAGGTGCAGAGACCCAGTACTTC.

This rearrangement joins TRBV5-1 to TRBJ2-2, with D possibly matching TRBD1 (6 bases). The ends were cut back, 2 bases at V and 0 bases at J, with 17 bases in the middle. The CDR3 is 18 amino acids. In germline, CDR1 is SGHRS, CDR2 YFSETQ. The CDR3 DNA reads as TGCGCCAGCAGCTTCGGTACTCCCAGGGGCCCGAACACCGGGGAGCTGTTTTTT. Translated, it gives CASSFGTPRGPNTGELFF.

This chain joins TRBV19 and TRBJ2-7; TRBD1 matches 9 bases. Germline values: CDR1 LNHDA, CDR2 SQIVND (reference sequence). V dropped 5 bases and J dropped 5; count of bases not matched to a gene: 7. The length of the CDR3 is 14 residues. CDR3: CASSPGQGTHEQYF. The CDR3 bases are TGTGCCAGTAGTCCGGGACAGGGTACCCACGAGCAGTACTTC.